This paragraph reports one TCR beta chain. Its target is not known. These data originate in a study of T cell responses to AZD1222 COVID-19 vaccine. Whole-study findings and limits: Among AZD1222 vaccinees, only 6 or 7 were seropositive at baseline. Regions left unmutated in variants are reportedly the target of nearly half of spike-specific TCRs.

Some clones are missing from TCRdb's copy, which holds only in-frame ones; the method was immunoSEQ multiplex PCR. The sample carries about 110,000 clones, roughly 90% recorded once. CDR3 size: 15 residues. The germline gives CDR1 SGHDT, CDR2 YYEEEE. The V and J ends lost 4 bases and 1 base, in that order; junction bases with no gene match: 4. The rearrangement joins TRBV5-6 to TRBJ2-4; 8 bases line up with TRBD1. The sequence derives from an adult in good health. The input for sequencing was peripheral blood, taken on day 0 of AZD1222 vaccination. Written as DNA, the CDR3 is TGTGCCAGCAGCCCGGGACAGGAGGCCAAAAACATTCAGTACTTC. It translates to CASSPGQEAKNIQYF.